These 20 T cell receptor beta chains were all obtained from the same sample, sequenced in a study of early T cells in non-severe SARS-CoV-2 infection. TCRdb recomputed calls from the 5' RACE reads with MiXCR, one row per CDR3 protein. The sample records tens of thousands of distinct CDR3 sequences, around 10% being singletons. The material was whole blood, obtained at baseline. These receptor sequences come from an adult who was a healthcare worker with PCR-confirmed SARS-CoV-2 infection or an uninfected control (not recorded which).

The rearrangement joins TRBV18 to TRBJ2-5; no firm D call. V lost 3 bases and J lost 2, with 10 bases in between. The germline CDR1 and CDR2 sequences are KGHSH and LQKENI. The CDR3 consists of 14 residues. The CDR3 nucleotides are TGTGCCAGCTCACCGAAAATACAACAAGAGACCCAGTACTTC. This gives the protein CASSPKIQQETQYF.

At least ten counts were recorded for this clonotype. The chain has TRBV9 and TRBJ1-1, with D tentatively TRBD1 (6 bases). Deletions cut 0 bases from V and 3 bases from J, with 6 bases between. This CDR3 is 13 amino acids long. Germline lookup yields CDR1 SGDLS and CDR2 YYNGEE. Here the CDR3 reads CASSVGQDTEAFF. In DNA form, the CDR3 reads TGTGCCAGCAGCGTAGGACAGGACACTGAAGCTTTCTTT.

CDR3 amino acids: CASGLSAGASNTEAFF. CDR3 DNA sequence: TGTGCTAGTGGTTTGTCGGCTGGCGCCTCTAACACTGAAGCTTTCTTT. This chain connects TRBV12-5 to TRBJ1-1; D uncertain. CDR1 and CDR2 (germline): LGHNT, FRNRAP. With 2 bases removed from V and 2 bases from J, the gap between germline ends came to 15 bases. This CDR3 spans 16 amino acids.

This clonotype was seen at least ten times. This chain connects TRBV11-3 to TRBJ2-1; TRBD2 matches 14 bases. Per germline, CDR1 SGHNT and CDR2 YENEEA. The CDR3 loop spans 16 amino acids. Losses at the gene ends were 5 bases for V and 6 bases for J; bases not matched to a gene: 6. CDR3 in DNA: TGTGCCAGCAGCCTCGGGACTAGCGGGGGAGGCAATGAGCAGTTCTTC. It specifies CASSLGTSGGGNEQFF. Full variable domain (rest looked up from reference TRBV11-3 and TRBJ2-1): EAGVVQSPRYKIIEKKQPVAFWCNPISGHNTLYWYLQNLGQGPELLIRYENEEAVDDSQLPKDRFSAERLKGVDSTLKIQPAELGDSAVYLCASSLGTSGGGNEQFFGPGTRLTVL.

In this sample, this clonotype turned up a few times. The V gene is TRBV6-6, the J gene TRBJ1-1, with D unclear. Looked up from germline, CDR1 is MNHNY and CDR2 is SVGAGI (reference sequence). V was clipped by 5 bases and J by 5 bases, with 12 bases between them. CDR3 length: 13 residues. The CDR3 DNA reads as TGTGCCAGCAGTAACCGGATGGAGACTGAAGCTTTCTTT. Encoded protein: CASSNRMETEAFF.

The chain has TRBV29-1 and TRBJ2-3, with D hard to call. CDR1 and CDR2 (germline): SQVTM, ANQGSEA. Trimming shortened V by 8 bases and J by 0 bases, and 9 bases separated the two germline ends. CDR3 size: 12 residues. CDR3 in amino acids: CSIVGSTDTQYF. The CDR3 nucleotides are TGCAGCATTGTGGGTAGCACAGATACGCAGTATTTT.

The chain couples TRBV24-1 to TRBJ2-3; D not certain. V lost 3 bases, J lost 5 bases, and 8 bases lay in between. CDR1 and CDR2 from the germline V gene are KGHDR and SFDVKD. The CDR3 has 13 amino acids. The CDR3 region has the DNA TGTGCCACCAGTGATAGTACCGGAGATACGCAGTATTTT. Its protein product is CATSDSTGDTQYF.

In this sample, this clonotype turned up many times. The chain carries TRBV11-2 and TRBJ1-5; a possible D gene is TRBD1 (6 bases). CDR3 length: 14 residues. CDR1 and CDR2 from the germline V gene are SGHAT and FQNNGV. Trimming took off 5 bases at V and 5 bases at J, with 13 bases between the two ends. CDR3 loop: CASSAGTTYQPQHF. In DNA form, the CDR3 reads TGTGCCAGCAGCGCCGGGACAACTTATCAGCCCCAGCATTTT.

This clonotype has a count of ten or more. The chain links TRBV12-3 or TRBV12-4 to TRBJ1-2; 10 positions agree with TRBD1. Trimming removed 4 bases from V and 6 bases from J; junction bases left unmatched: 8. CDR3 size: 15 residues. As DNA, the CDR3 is TGTGCCAGCAGTTCTCCCGGACAGGGGGAGAATGGCTACACCTTC. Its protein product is CASSSPGQGENGYTF.

CDR3: CASTGGGSSYNEQFF. As DNA, the CDR3 is TGTGCCAGCACCGGGGGCGGGAGCTCCTACAATGAGCAGTTCTTC. The chain combines TRBV9 with TRBJ2-1, with D possibly being TRBD2 (7 bases). With 6 bases removed from V and 0 bases from J, the gap between germline ends came to 13 bases. Germline V gene sequence: CDR1 SGDLS, CDR2 YYNGEE. The CDR3 consists of 15 residues.

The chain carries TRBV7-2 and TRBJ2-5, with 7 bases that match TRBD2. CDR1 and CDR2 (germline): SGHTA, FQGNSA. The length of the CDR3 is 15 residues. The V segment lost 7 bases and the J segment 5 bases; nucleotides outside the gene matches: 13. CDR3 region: CASTLWGGGTETQYF. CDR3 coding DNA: TGTGCCAGCACCCTGTGGGGCGGGGGAACGGAGACCCAGTACTTC.

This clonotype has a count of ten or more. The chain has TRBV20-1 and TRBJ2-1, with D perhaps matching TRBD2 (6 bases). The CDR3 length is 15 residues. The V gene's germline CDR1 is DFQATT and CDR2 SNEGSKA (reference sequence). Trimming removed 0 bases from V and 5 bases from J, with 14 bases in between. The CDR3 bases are TGCAGTGCTAGAGATCCAACTAGCAGTAACAATGAGCAGTTCTTC. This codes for CSARDPTSSNNEQFF.

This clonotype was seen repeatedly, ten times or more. The CDR3 region is CASSPGQETQYF. The CDR3 DNA follows: TGTGCCAGCAGCCCGGGACAAGAGACCCAGTACTTC. V gene TRBV18 combines with J gene TRBJ2-5, with a tentative D call TRBD2 (5 bases). CDR1 and CDR2 from the germline V gene are KGHSH and LQKENI. The CDR3 runs to 12 residues. The V and J ends lost 8 bases and 2 bases respectively, with 9 bases between them.

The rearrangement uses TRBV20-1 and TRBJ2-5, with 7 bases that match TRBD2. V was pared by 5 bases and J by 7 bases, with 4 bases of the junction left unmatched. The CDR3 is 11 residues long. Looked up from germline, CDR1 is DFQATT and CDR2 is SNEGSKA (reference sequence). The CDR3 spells CSAGRVPTQYF. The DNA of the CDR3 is TGCAGTGCTGGGAGGGTACCGACCCAGTACTTC.

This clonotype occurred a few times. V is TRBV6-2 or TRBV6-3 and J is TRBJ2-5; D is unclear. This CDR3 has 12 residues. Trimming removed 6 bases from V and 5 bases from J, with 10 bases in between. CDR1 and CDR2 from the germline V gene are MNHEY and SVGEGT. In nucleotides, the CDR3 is TGTGCCAGCAGCCGCCCATCTGAGACCCAGTACTTC. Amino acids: CASSRPSETQYF.

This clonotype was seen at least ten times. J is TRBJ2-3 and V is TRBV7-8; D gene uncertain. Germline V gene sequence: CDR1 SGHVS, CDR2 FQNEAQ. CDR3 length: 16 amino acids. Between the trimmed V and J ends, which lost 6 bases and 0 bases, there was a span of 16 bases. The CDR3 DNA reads TGTGCCAGCAGTTGGTTCAGGTCCCATAGCACAGATACGCAGTATTTT. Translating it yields CASSWFRSHSTDTQYF.

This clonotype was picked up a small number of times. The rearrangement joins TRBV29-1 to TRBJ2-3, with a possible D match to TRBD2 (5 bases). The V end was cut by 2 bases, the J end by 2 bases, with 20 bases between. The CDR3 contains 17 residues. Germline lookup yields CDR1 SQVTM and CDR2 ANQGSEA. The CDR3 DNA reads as TGCAGCGTTGAAAATCCGGAGGAGTCGACCCCCACAGATACGCAGTATTTT. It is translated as CSVENPEESTPTDTQYF.

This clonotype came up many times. The CDR3 region is CASSLAARPQETQYF. The CDR3 bases are TGTGCCAGCAGCTTGGCTGCCAGACCCCAAGAGACCCAGTACTTC. V and J are TRBV7-3 and TRBJ2-5; no clear D. The germline CDR1 and CDR2 sequences are SGHTA and FQGTGA. V was cut by 3 bases and J by 1 base, with 12 bases left in between. The CDR3 totals 15 residues.

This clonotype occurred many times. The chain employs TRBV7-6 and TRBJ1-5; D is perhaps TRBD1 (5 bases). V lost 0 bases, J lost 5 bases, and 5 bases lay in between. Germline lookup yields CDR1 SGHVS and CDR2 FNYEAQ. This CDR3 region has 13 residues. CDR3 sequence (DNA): TGTGCCAGCAGCTTAGCAGGGGATCAGCCCCAGCATTTT. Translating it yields CASSLAGDQPQHF.

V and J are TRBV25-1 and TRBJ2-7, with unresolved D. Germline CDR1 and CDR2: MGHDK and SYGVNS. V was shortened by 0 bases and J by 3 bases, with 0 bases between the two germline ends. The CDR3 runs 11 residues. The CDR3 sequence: CASSEYYEQYF. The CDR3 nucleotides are TGTGCCAGCAGTGAATACTACGAGCAGTACTTC.